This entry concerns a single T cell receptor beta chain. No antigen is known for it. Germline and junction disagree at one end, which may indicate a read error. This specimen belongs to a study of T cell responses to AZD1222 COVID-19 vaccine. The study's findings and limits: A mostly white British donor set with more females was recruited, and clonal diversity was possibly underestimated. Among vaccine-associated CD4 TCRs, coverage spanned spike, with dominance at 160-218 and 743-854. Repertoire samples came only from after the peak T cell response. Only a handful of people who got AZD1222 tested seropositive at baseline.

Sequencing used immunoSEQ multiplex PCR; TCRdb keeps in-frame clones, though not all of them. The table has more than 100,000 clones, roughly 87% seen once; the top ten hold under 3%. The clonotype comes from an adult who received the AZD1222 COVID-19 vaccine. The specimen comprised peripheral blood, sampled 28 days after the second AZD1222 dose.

CDR3 sequence: CASNVRGDNEQFF. CDR3 DNA sequence: TGTGCCAGCAACGTAAGGGGGGACAATGAGCAGTTCTTC. The rearrangement uses TRBV9 and TRBJ2-1, with D possibly being TRBD1 or TRBD2 (6 bases each). Germline-derived CDR1 and CDR2 are SGDLS and YYNGEE. The CDR3 covers 13 residues.